The T cell receptor beta chain under discussion was sequenced for a study of T-cell reconstitution after alpha-beta-depleted transplantation in children listed by TCRdb under 2016. With regard to the full study: The study quantitatively tracked T-cell immune reconstitution after TCRalphabeta/CD19-depleted allogeneic hematopoietic cell transplantation in children using TCR repertoire profiling.

This clonotype is a singleton in its sample. The antigen this receptor binds is unknown. No much larger clone is present one base from it, and per-base qualities are unavailable. The CDR3 contains 16 residues, cysteine and phenylalanine counted. CDR3 DNA is the only sequence kept; it has 48 bases, read in frame from the first base. CDR1 is given as SGHRS and CDR2 as YFSETQ, both from the germline V gene. Clipping removes 0 bases from V and 2 bases from J, with 7 as the unmatched junction base count. To prepare the library, PCR was applied. The sequencer was an Illumina HiSeq 2500. TCR libraries were prepared with molecular barcoding, using unique molecular identifiers to normalize TCRbeta repertoire quantification. TCRdb applied fastp at Q25 and MiXCR to the public reads, then kept only in-frame beta chains. Records with the same CDR3 protein are collapsed into one entry carrying the most frequent genes and DNA. This sample lists some 500,000 distinct CDR3 sequences; about 18% were detected once. The top ten clones comprise 3.3% of the sample.

This material consisted of PBMCs from the stem cell graft donor, taken from the stem cell graft. This TCR derives from a human donor who donated a stem cell graft to a child with acute lymphoblastic leukemia. The rearrangement combines TRBV5-1 with TRBJ1-2, with TRBD1 matching 7 junction bases. The CDR3 loop reads CASSLENTGVNYGYTF. Here is the DNA: TGCGCCAGCAGCTTGGAAAATACAGGGGTCAACTATGGCTACACCTTC.